Each of the 17 T cell receptor beta chains below was sequenced from the same sample in a study of shared clonotypes between healthy human individuals. The method was immunoSEQ multiplex PCR; TCRdb's version includes in-frame clones alone and lacks a portion of them. The data contain 110,000 or so clones, approximately 70% of them singletons. Sequencing used memory CD8+ T cells sorted from blood. The subset denotes: CD45RO+ cells pooled with CCR7-negative TemRA cells. These receptors came from a woman aged 25 to 39 in good health.

The chain couples TRBV19 to TRBJ2-7; 7 nucleotides match TRBD2. CDR1 is LNHDA and CDR2 is SQIVND in the germline V gene (reference sequence). Trimming removed 5 bases from V and 3 bases from J; junction bases left unmatched: 10. This CDR3 comprises 15 residues. DNA for the CDR3: TGTGCCAGTAGTTATGGCGGGGGTGATCACTACGAGCAGTACTTC. It translates to CASSYGGGDHYEQYF.

The chain links TRBV6-4 to TRBJ2-1; TRBD1 aligns across 9 bases. The ends lost 6 bases at V and 8 bases at J; junction bases unmatched: 5. This CDR3 has 13 residues. The V gene's germline CDR1 is MRHNA and CDR2 SNTAGT. DNA of the CDR3: TGTGCCAGCAGCGGACAGGGGACCGATGAGCAGTTCTTC. Protein product: CASSGQGTDEQFF.

V gene TRBV7-2 combines with J gene TRBJ1-5, with a weak D call TRBD1 (5 bases). The V end was cut by 1 base, the J end by 2 bases, with 9 bases between. This CDR3 is 15 amino acids long. CDR1 is SGHTA and CDR2 is FQGNSA in the germline V gene. The CDR3 reads CASSLVGAGNQPQHF. The CDR3 coding sequence is TGTGCCAGCAGCTTAGTAGGGGCAGGCAATCAGCCCCAGCATTTT.

The chain uses TRBV6-5 and TRBJ1-1; possible D gene TRBD1, 6 bases. V was trimmed by 3 bases and J by 4 bases, leaving 15 bases between them. The CDR3 covers 15 residues. CDR1 and CDR2 from the germline V gene are MNHEY and SVGAGI. This CDR3 is CASSYSGGSSTEAFF. The DNA for the CDR3 is TGTGCCAGCAGTTATTCGGGGGGCTCATCCACTGAAGCTTTCTTT.

The chain links TRBV5-6 to TRBJ2-5, with TRBD1 identical over 7 bases. CDR1 and CDR2 from the germline V gene are SGHDT and YYEEEE. The length of the CDR3 is 14 residues. V was pared by 4 bases and J by 3 bases, with 6 bases of the junction left unmatched. CDR3 in DNA: TGTGCCAGCAGCAGTACAGGGGCAGAAGAGACCCAGTACTTC. Its translation is CASSSTGAEETQYF. Complete variable domain (other parts from reference TRBV5-6 and TRBJ2-5): DAGVTQSPTHLIKTRGQQVTLRCSPKSGHDTVSWYQQALGQGPQFIFQYYEEEERQRGNFPDRFSGHQFPNYSSELNVNALLLGDSALYLCASSSTGAEETQYFGPGTRLLVL.

The J gene is TRBJ2-7, the V gene TRBV7-9; TRBD2 agrees at 9 bases. Germline V gene sequence: CDR1 SEHNR, CDR2 FQNEAQ (reference sequence). This CDR3 contains 15 residues. V trimming: 5 bases; J trimming: 6 bases; junction bases outside the gene matches: 11. The CDR3 spells CASSQGVAGEGEQYF. CDR3 bases: TGTGCCAGCAGCCAGGGGGTAGCGGGAGAGGGCGAGCAGTACTTC.

This clone has just one count. The chain carries TRBV9 and TRBJ2-6; no definite D call. The V gene lost 4 bases and the J gene lost 0 bases, with 5 bases spanning the gap. Germline V CDR1 and CDR2: SGDLS, YYNGEE. The CDR3 loop spans 14 amino acids. CDR3 nucleotides: TGTGCCAGCAGCCACTACTCTGGGGCCAACGTCCTGACTTTC. Residues: CASSHYSGANVLTF.

This chain connects TRBV2 to TRBJ2-7; D ambiguous. This CDR3 contains 13 residues. V lost 4 bases, J lost 6 bases, and 13 bases lay in between. Germline loops: CDR1 SNHLY, CDR2 FYNNEI. The CDR3 region is CASSVDGFFEQYF. The DNA of the CDR3 is TGTGCCAGCAGTGTAGACGGGTTTTTCGAGCAGTACTTC. The complete variable domain, with remaining parts taken from reference TRBV2 and TRBJ2-7, reads EPEVTQTPSHQVTQMGQEVILRCVPISNHLYFYWYRQILGQKVEFLVSFYNNEISEKSEIFDDQFSVERPDGSNFTLKIRSTKLEDSAMYFCASSVDGFFEQYFGPGTRLTVT.

J is TRBJ1-5 and V is TRBV2; 10 bases agree with TRBD1. Germline V CDR1 and CDR2: SNHLY, FYNNEI. The CDR3 sequence is 14 residues long. Trimming at V came to 6 bases and at J to 7 bases, leaving 6 bases not matched to a gene. The CDR3 sequence: CASSVGQGIQPQHF. DNA of the CDR3: TGTGCCAGCAGCGTGGGACAGGGGATCCAGCCCCAGCATTTT.

The J gene is TRBJ2-7, the V gene TRBV7-9; the D is unclear. The V gene's germline CDR1 is SEHNR and CDR2 FQNEAQ (reference sequence). The CDR3 is made up of 14 amino acids. Trimming stripped 4 bases from V and 6 bases from J, with 16 bases between. The CDR3 loop is CASSSFPSLGEQYF. The CDR3 nucleotides read TGTGCCAGCAGCTCATTCCCGAGTCTAGGCGAGCAGTACTTC.

This rearrangement joins TRBV27 to TRBJ2-1, with TRBD2 identical over 9 bases. The germline gives CDR1 MNHEY, CDR2 SMNVEV (reference sequence). The CDR3 length is 16 residues. With 5 bases clipped from V and 9 bases from J, the junction kept 14 bases outside the gene matches. Written as DNA, the CDR3 is TGTGCCAGCAGTCCAAAGCGGGGGGCGGGAGCGGGTGAGCAGTTCTTC. This sequence encodes CASSPKRGAGAGEQFF.

Concerning this clone itself: The identical CDR3 is also encoded by other nucleotide sequences in the sample. The chain joins TRBV11-3 to TRBJ2-7, with D hard to call. Germline CDR1 SGHNT, CDR2 YENEEA. The CDR3 spans 14 residues. The V end was cut by 1 base, the J end by 0 bases, with 7 bases between. The CDR3 protein is CASSLARSSYEQYF. CDR3 sequence (DNA): TGTGCCAGCAGCTTAGCAAGAAGCTCCTACGAGCAGTACTTC.

The genes are TRBV2 and TRBJ1-3, with a weak D call TRBD1 (6 bases). Per germline, CDR1 SNHLY and CDR2 FYNNEI. Trimming left V 4 bases short and J 4 bases short, with 11 bases between. The CDR3 extends over 14 amino acids. CDR3 nucleotide sequence: TGTGCCAGCAGTGGGCAGGGGTCAGGAAACACCATATATTTT. Translated, it gives CASSGQGSGNTIYF.

The genes are TRBV5-6 and TRBJ2-7; 8 nucleotides line up with TRBD1. J was trimmed by 6 bases and V by 3 bases; bases with no gene match: 8. The CDR3 has 14 amino acids. Germline loops: CDR1 SGHDT, CDR2 YYEEEE. CDR3 DNA sequence: TGTGCCAGCAGCTCCCGGGACAGGTGGGCCGAGCAGTACTTC. Protein sequence: CASSSRDRWAEQYF.

This clone was observed many times. J is TRBJ2-5 and V is TRBV6-6; unclear D gene. Germline assignment: CDR1 MNHNY and CDR2 SVGAGI (reference sequence). The ends were cut back, 4 bases at V and 2 bases at J, with 8 bases in the middle. CDR3 length: 13 amino acids. CDR3 loop: CASSLAAQETQYF. For the CDR3, the DNA is TGTGCCAGCAGTTTGGCAGCTCAAGAGACCCAGTACTTC.

V usage is TRBV28 and J usage is TRBJ2-7; D ambiguous. The germline CDR1 and CDR2 sequences are MDHEN and SYDVKM. This CDR3 contains 14 residues. Trimming removed 5 bases from V and 5 bases from J, with 16 bases in between. DNA of the CDR3: TGTGCCAGCAGTCCCCCGGGTAGCCCGGACGAGCAGTACTTC. This encodes CASSPPGSPDEQYF.

A remark on this clone: The same CDR3 arises from other DNA sequences in this sample as well. This sequence joins TRBV10-3 and TRBJ2-7; 10 bases map to TRBD2. Unmatched junction bases numbered 0, after V lost 8 bases and J lost 2 bases. The germline CDR1 and CDR2 sequences are ENHRY and SYGVKD. The CDR3 spans 12 residues. The chain's CDR3 is CAIGLAAYEQYF. CDR3 in DNA: TGTGCCATCGGACTAGCGGCCTACGAGCAGTACTTC.